This TCR beta chain was captured by sequencing in a study of cytomegalovirus exposure and HLA in healthy donors. PCR amplification relied on 60 Vbeta primers (plus 13 Jbeta primers). Measured with immunoSEQ multiplex PCR; TCRdb has only the in-frame clones, and not every one. The data show about 150,000 clones, approximately 77% seen once. This CDR3 comprises 15 residues. V dropped 4 bases and J dropped 8; count of bases not matched to a gene: 11. Germline V gene lookup returns CDR1 SNHLY and CDR2 FYNNEI. Source material: PBMCs. The rearrangement joins TRBV2 to TRBJ1-5; TRBD1 matches at 7 bases. This TCR derives from a woman aged 40 to 55 in good health and CMV-seronegative. CDR3 protein: CASSGLITGVEPQHF. The CDR3 nucleotides are TGTGCCAGCAGTGGGTTGATTACAGGGGTTGAGCCCCAGCATTTT.